One and the same sample provided the 26 T cell receptor beta chains below, sequenced in a study of cytomegalovirus exposure and HLA in healthy donors. Sequencing was performed with immunoSEQ multiplex PCR; in TCRdb, only in-frame clones are kept and a portion is missing. The table lists hundreds of thousands of clones, roughly 80% of them singletons, with 5.5% to 6.5% in the top ten. What was sequenced was PBMCs. These receptors were obtained from a woman under 30 in good health and CMV-seronegative.

The J gene is TRBJ1-2, the V gene TRBV2, with 7 nucleotides matching TRBD1. The germline gives CDR1 SNHLY, CDR2 FYNNEI. The CDR3 is 13 residues long. J gave up 4 bases and V 8 bases, and 7 bases lay outside the gene matches. CDR3 amino acids: CASVGTAAYGYTF. The CDR3, as DNA: TGTGCCAGCGTTGGGACAGCAGCCTATGGCTACACCTTC. Drawing the rest from reference TRBV2 and TRBJ1-2, the complete variable domain is EPEVTQTPSHQVTQMGQEVILRCVPISNHLYFYWYRQILGQKVEFLVSFYNNEISEKSEIFDDQFSVERPDGSNFTLKIRSTKLEDSAMYFCASVGTAAYGYTFGSGTRLTVV.

By share, this clone ranks as medium-sized. Other DNA sequences of this sample code for an identical CDR3. The rearrangement joins TRBV19 to TRBJ2-7; possibly TRBD2 for D (5 bases). CDR3 size: 13 residues. Trimming stripped 5 bases from V and 3 bases from J, with 11 bases between. Looked up from germline, CDR1 is LNHDA and CDR2 is SQIVND (reference sequence). The CDR3: CASSSGLSYEQYF. Here the CDR3 DNA reads TGTGCCAGTAGTTCCGGACTGAGCTACGAGCAGTACTTC.

This CDR3 reads CASSQVTSGTYEQYF. The DNA for the CDR3 is TGTGCCAGCAGCCAAGTAACTAGCGGGACCTACGAGCAGTACTTC. The chain links TRBV4-2 to TRBJ2-7, with 10 nucleotides matching TRBD2. J lost 2 bases, V lost 1 base, and 2 bases had no gene match. The CDR3 covers 15 residues. CDR1 LGHNA and CDR2 YNFKEQ come from the germline V gene.

The V call is TRBV28, the J call TRBJ1-5; the D is unclear. Deletions cut 6 bases from V and 6 bases from J, with 12 bases between. Per germline, CDR1 MDHEN and CDR2 SYDVKM. This CDR3 has 13 amino acids. For the CDR3, the DNA is TGTGCCAGCAGCGACCTGGGAGGTCAGCCCCAGCATTTT. Encoded protein: CASSDLGGQPQHF.

The chain uses TRBV2 and TRBJ1-3; 9 bases align to TRBD1. Germline CDR1 SNHLY, CDR2 FYNNEI. The V segment lost 6 bases and the J segment 7 bases; nucleotides outside the gene matches: 10. The CDR3 is 15 amino acids. The CDR3 reads CASSRGDRVGNTIYF. CDR3 nucleotide sequence: TGTGCCAGCAGCCGAGGGGACAGGGTCGGCAACACCATATATTTT.

The chain carries TRBV2 and TRBJ1-2; 9 nucleotides line up with TRBD1. In germline, CDR1 is SNHLY, CDR2 FYNNEI. CDR3 length equals 15 residues. V lost 10 bases, J lost 0 bases, and 9 bases stayed unmatched. CDR3 in amino acids: CAIPTRQGANYGYTF. The CDR3 nucleotides read TGTGCCATTCCCACCCGACAGGGGGCTAACTATGGCTACACCTTC.

The rearrangement uses TRBV9 and TRBJ2-3; D gene uncertain. The CDR3 spans 16 residues. Germline assignment: CDR1 SGDLS and CDR2 YYNGEE. The ends were cut back, 0 bases at V and 8 bases at J, with 19 bases in the middle. CDR3 coding DNA: TGTGCCAGCAGCGTAGGATCGACGGAACCATCGGCTACGCAGTATTTT. Translating gives CASSVGSTEPSATQYF.

The chain joins TRBV30 to TRBJ1-5; D unclear. The CDR3 consists of 13 residues. Germline assignment: CDR1 GTSNPN and CDR2 SVGIG (reference sequence). V was clipped by 1 base and J by 6 bases, with 10 bases between them. CDR3 DNA sequence: TGTGCCTGGAGTGAAGTGTCGGGTCAGCCCCAGCATTTT. Translating it yields CAWSEVSGQPQHF.

The CDR3 loop is CASRYKTGGWDSPLHF. CDR3 bases: TGTGCCAGCAGGTACAAGACAGGGGGCTGGGATTCACCCCTCCACTTT. The rearrangement links TRBV6-5 to TRBJ1-6; 10 bases are a match to TRBD1. V was pared by 6 bases and J by 8 bases, with 10 bases of the junction left unmatched. The CDR3 is 16 residues long. Looked up from germline, CDR1 is MNHEY and CDR2 is SVGAGI.

V gene TRBV30 combines with J gene TRBJ2-4; D assignment may be TRBD1 or TRBD2 (5 bases each). Germline assignment: CDR1 GTSNPN and CDR2 SVGIG (reference sequence). The CDR3 spans 13 residues. CDR3 loop: CAHGGGAKNIQYF. As DNA, the CDR3 is TGTGCGCACGGTGGGGGTGCCAAAAACATTCAGTACTTC.

The rearrangement uses TRBV10-1 and TRBJ2-4, with D possibly being TRBD2 (5 bases). This CDR3 comprises 17 residues. The V gene's germline CDR1 is WNHNN and CDR2 SYGVQD (reference sequence). Trimming removed 6 bases from V and 2 bases from J, with 20 bases in between. The CDR3 spells CASSPGLGPGSKNIQYF. CDR3 in DNA: TGCGCCAGCAGCCCTGGTTTGGGTCCGGGATCCAAAAACATTCAGTACTTC.

CDR3 protein: CATRPGGGRARTGELFF. CDR3 DNA: TGTGCCACCCGCCCTGGGGGCGGGAGGGCCAGAACCGGGGAGCTGTTTTTT. The rearrangement joins TRBV2 to TRBJ2-2, with 9 bases lining up with TRBD2. The CDR3 sequence is 17 residues long. With V trimmed by 10 bases and J by 5 bases, 17 bases remained unmatched. Germline-derived CDR1 and CDR2 are SNHLY and FYNNEI.

V usage is TRBV5-1 and J usage is TRBJ2-1, with 10 bases aligning to TRBD2. Germline assignment: CDR1 SGHRS and CDR2 YFSETQ. V lost 3 bases, J lost 0 bases, and 6 bases stayed unmatched. This CDR3 spans 17 amino acids. CDR3 protein: CASSSIPSGSSYNEQFF. For the CDR3, the DNA is TGCGCCAGCAGCTCGATCCCTAGCGGGAGCTCCTACAATGAGCAGTTCTTC. Drawing the rest from reference TRBV5-1 and TRBJ2-1, the complete variable domain is KAGVTQTPRYLIKTRGQQVTLSCSPISGHRSVSWYQQTPGQGLQFLFEYFSETQRNKGNFPGRFSGRQFSNSRSEMNVSTLELGDSALYLCASSSIPSGSSYNEQFFGPGTRLTVL.

The rearrangement joins TRBV4-1 to TRBJ2-1; 11 bases line up with TRBD2. The V gene end was trimmed by 6 bases and the J gene end by 8 bases; junction bases not matched to a gene: 12. The length of the CDR3 is 16 residues. Germline CDR1 and CDR2: MGHRA and YSYEKL. CDR3 residues: CASRRGLAGGGDEQFF. The CDR3 DNA is TGCGCCAGCAGGCGAGGGCTAGCGGGAGGTGGTGATGAGCAGTTCTTC.

The chain couples TRBV23-1 to TRBJ1-5; 8 nucleotides line up with TRBD1. TRBV23-1 is assigned to the ORF class and has an uncertain function. V trimming: 3 bases; J trimming: 4 bases; junction bases outside the gene matches: 2. This CDR3 region has 14 residues. This CDR3 reads CASSQGQVNQPQHF. In DNA form, the CDR3 reads TGCGCCAGCAGTCAGGGACAGGTTAATCAGCCCCAGCATTTT.

The V and J genes are TRBV29-1 and TRBJ1-2; D remains ambiguous. Between the trimmed V and J ends, which lost 1 base and 6 bases, there was a span of 6 bases. Looked up from germline, CDR1 is SQVTM and CDR2 is ANQGSEA. CDR3 length equals 11 residues. The CDR3 is CSVEGPDGYTF. CDR3 bases: TGCAGCGTTGAAGGTCCGGATGGCTACACCTTC.

This clone was counted a single time. The chain is built from TRBV9 and TRBJ1-3; D ambiguous. Germline V gives CDR1 SGDLS, CDR2 YYNGEE. This CDR3 comprises 14 residues. Trimming took 3 bases from V and 2 from J, leaving 9 bases between them. CDR3 region: CASSAQVTGNTIYF. The CDR3 DNA sequence: TGTGCCAGCAGCGCCCAGGTGACTGGAAACACCATATATTTT.

The V gene is TRBV2, the J gene TRBJ2-7; D might be TRBD2 (5 bases). From germline, CDR1 is SNHLY and CDR2 FYNNEI. CDR3 length equals 12 residues. Trimming stripped 6 bases from V and 11 bases from J, with 17 bases between. The CDR3 loop is CASRTTLGVEYF. For the CDR3, the DNA is TGTGCCAGCAGGACTACCCTCGGGGTGGAGTACTTC.

The rearrangement links TRBV6-1 to TRBJ2-7; 7 bases match TRBD2. Germline CDR1 reads MNHNS; CDR2 reads SASEGT. V gave up 5 bases and J gave up 4 bases; unmatched junction bases: 8. The CDR3 has 14 residues. The CDR3 protein is CASSIDFGRYEQYF. As DNA, the CDR3 is TGTGCCAGCAGTATAGACTTCGGGAGGTACGAGCAGTACTTC.

This clone was seen a single time. V usage is TRBV5-1 and J usage is TRBJ2-1, with TRBD1 matching over 8 bases. Germline CDR1 and CDR2: SGHRS and YFSETQ. The CDR3 extends over 15 amino acids. After removal of 2 bases from V and 4 bases from J, the junction contained 5 bases not matched to a gene. The CDR3 DNA sequence: TGCGCCAGCAGCTTTCGACAGGGGCAATACAATGAGCAGTTCTTC. This sequence encodes CASSFRQGQYNEQFF.

The chain joins TRBV5-1 to TRBJ1-2; D gene uncertain. The V gene lost 1 base and the J gene lost 3 bases, with 4 bases spanning the gap. CDR1 is SGHRS and CDR2 is YFSETQ in the germline V gene. The CDR3 has 12 amino acids. The CDR3: CASSLRDYGYTF. CDR3 DNA sequence: TGCGCCAGCAGCTTGAGGGACTATGGCTACACCTTC.

The chain joins TRBV19 to TRBJ2-7, with 7 nucleotides matching TRBD1. The CDR3 is 14 amino acids. The J segment lost 4 bases and the V segment lost 5 bases, leaving 8 bases of the junction unmatched. CDR1 is LNHDA and CDR2 is SQIVND in the germline V gene (reference sequence). The CDR3 DNA is TGTGCCAGTAGTCCCGCGACAGGGTGGTACGAGCAGTACTTC. Translation gives CASSPATGWYEQYF.

V and J are TRBV6-6 and TRBJ2-7, with a possible D match to TRBD2 (5 bases). Per germline, CDR1 MNHNY and CDR2 SVGAGI (reference sequence). This CDR3 is built from 12 residues. Trimming stripped 5 bases from V and 7 bases from J, with 12 bases between. CDR3 protein: CASSHNTGEQYF. The CDR3 DNA is TGTGCCAGCAGTCACAACACGGGGGAGCAGTACTTC.

This rearrangement joins TRBV6-5 to TRBJ1-2, with D perhaps matching TRBD1 (5 bases). The CDR3 is 13 residues long. Trimming pared 6 bases from V and 4 bases from J, leaving 12 bases between. Germline CDR1 is MNHEY and CDR2 is SVGAGI. In nucleotides, the CDR3 is TGTGCCAGCAGCCCCGACAGCTTCTATGGCTACACCTTC. Encoded protein: CASSPDSFYGYTF.

This chain uses TRBV11-2 with TRBJ2-5, with 7 bases matching TRBD1. The CDR3 contains 13 residues. Looked up from germline, CDR1 is SGHAT and CDR2 is FQNNGV. With 5 bases clipped from V and 5 bases from J, the junction kept 5 bases outside the gene matches. CDR3 in amino acids: CASSPTGLETQYF. The CDR3 nucleotides read TGTGCCAGCAGCCCGACAGGGTTGGAGACCCAGTACTTC.

V and J are TRBV5-1 and TRBJ2-7, with D possibly TRBD2 on 6 matching bases. Germline CDR1 reads SGHRS; CDR2 reads YFSETQ. V was pared by 2 bases and J by 4 bases, with 16 bases between. The CDR3 is 15 residues long. CDR3 DNA: TGCGCCAGCAGCTTTAGGGAGGACACACCATACGAGCAGTACTTC. Translated: CASSFREDTPYEQYF.